Listed below are T cell receptor beta chains from one sample, sequenced in a study of T-cell memory formation after mild COVID-19. TCRdb itself ran the 5' RACE reads through MiXCR, one entry per CDR3 protein. The data show more than 300,000 distinct CDR3 sequences, roughly 13% seen once. The sequencing input was PBMCs or a T cell subset sorted from them (not recorded which). The receptors originated from a man between 18 and 29 years old who had mild COVID-19 (a few samples of this study predate the infection). Cell type and time point are not known. CDR3s include the opening cysteine and the closing phenylalanine or tryptophan. D genes are given only for firm matches. Expanded clones get a size class; other rows say once, few or many, or leave the size out.

cdr3_nt | cdr3_aa | clone_size | v_call | d_call | cdr3_length | j_call
TGCGCCAGCAGCTTTTCAGGGGGCGGACTAGCCAAAAACATTCAGTACTTC | CASSFSGGGLAKNIQYF | few | TRBV5-1 | TRBD1 | 17 | TRBJ2-4
TGTGCCAGCACTCCGCGGGACGGCTACACCTTC | CASTPRDGYTF | . | TRBV6-2/TRBV6-3 | . | 11 | TRBJ1-2
TGCGCCACCTTAGGGCGCGGCGGGGGTAGCCAAGAGACCCAGTACTTC | CATLGRGGGSQETQYF | few | TRBV10-2 | TRBD2 | 16 | TRBJ2-5
TGTGCCAGCAGCTTAGATACTGGGGCCAACGTCCTGACTTTC | CASSLDTGANVLTF | . | TRBV7-9 | . | 14 | TRBJ2-6
TGCGCCAGCACCATTAGCGGGGGAATCACCGGGGAGCTGTTTTTT | CASTISGGITGELFF | few | TRBV5-1 | TRBD2 | 15 | TRBJ2-2
TGTGCCAGCAGCTCGGCGATTAGCTCCTACAATGAGCAGTTCTTC | CASSSAISSYNEQFF | many | TRBV7-6 | . | 15 | TRBJ2-1
TGTGCCAGTAGTAGCCAGGGGATCCAAGAGACCCAGTACTTC | CASSSQGIQETQYF | . | TRBV19 | . | 14 | TRBJ2-5
TGTGCCAGCAGCCCCCAGGGGGTGCAGAACTACGAGCAGTACTTC | CASSPQGVQNYEQYF | few | TRBV9 | TRBD1 | 15 | TRBJ2-7
TGTGCCACCAGTGATTTTGGGGGCACAGATACGCAGTATTTT | CATSDFGGTDTQYF | . | TRBV24-1 | . | 14 | TRBJ2-3
TGTGCCTGGAGTGTACGAGTAAACCTGGTCTTC | CAWSVRVNLVF | . | TRBV30 | . | 11 | TRBJ2-1
TGCGCCAGCAGCTTGGCCCCAGGGACTGGCGACGAGCAGTACTTC | CASSLAPGTGDEQYF | many | TRBV5-1 | . | 15 | TRBJ2-7
TGCGCCAGCAGCCGCGGGACAGGCAGATTGCCCATGGAGACCCAGTACTTC | CASSRGTGRLPMETQYF | . | TRBV5-1 | TRBD1 | 17 | TRBJ2-5
TGTGCCAGCAGTATCTCCATCAGGGTGGAAAAACTGTTTTTT | CASSISIRVEKLFF | few | TRBV6-5 | . | 14 | TRBJ1-4
TGTGCCAGCAGCCCGAACCCCGGGACAGGGGTTAACATTCAGTACTTC | CASSPNPGTGVNIQYF | . | TRBV7-3 | TRBD1 | 16 | TRBJ2-4
TGCGCCAGCAGCTTGGATGGTGGGGAGCAGTACTTC | CASSLDGGEQYF | many | TRBV5-1 | . | 12 | TRBJ2-7
TGTGCCAGCATGAGGGACAGGGGGTATGGGGCCAACGTCCTGACTTTC | CASMRDRGYGANVLTF | few | TRBV6-1 | TRBD1 | 16 | TRBJ2-6
TGCGCCAGCAGCCAAGATCACCCTTCCTACAATGAGCAGTTCTTC | CASSQDHPSYNEQFF | . | TRBV4-3 | . | 15 | TRBJ2-1
TGTGCCAGCAGCTTCGGCAGGGGGCCTACAGATACGCAGTATTTT | CASSFGRGPTDTQYF | . | TRBV5-6 | TRBD1 | 15 | TRBJ2-3
TGCGCCAGCAGCCCCTGGACTAGCGGGGGGGCCCGATCGGGCACAGATACGCAGTATTTT | CASSPWTSGGARSGTDTQYF | few | TRBV4-1 | TRBD2 | 20 | TRBJ2-3
TGTGCCAGCAAAAATCGAGGGGATGAGCAGTTCTTC | CASKNRGDEQFF | . | TRBV2 | . | 12 | TRBJ2-1
TGTGCCATCAGGTTTACACCCTCTGGAAACACCATATATTTT | CAIRFTPSGNTIYF | . | TRBV10-3 | . | 14 | TRBJ1-3
TGTGCCACCAGGGATGCAGGGGGGAAAGATACGCAGTATTTT | CATRDAGGKDTQYF | few | TRBV24-1 | . | 14 | TRBJ2-3
TGTGCCAGCAGCTTAGGCTGGGAGACCGGGGAGCTGTTTTTT | CASSLGWETGELFF | . | TRBV7-2 | . | 14 | TRBJ2-2
TGTGCCAGCAGTTTTTCCGGGGCATCCTACGAGCAGTACTTC | CASSFSGASYEQYF | . | TRBV27 | . | 14 | TRBJ2-7
TGTGCCAGCAGTCTGGGGGATAGGGGGTACAATGAGCAGTTCTTC | CASSLGDRGYNEQFF | . | TRBV12-3/TRBV12-4 | . | 15 | TRBJ2-1
TGTGCCAGCAGCCCTAGGACCGCCTACACTGAAGCTTTCTTT | CASSPRTAYTEAFF | . | TRBV12-3/TRBV12-4 | . | 14 | TRBJ1-1
TGTGCCAGTAACCCCGAGGTAAACCAAGAGACCCAGTACTTC | CASNPEVNQETQYF | . | TRBV19 | . | 14 | TRBJ2-5
TGTGCCAGCAGTTCCGGGTATTACGGGGGCCCGTACCAAGAGACCCAGTACTTC | CASSSGYYGGPYQETQYF | . | TRBV12-3/TRBV12-4 | . | 18 | TRBJ2-5
TGTGCCAGCAGTATGGGGGGCACGAGCTCTGGAAACACCATATATTTT | CASSMGGTSSGNTIYF | many | TRBV6-5 | . | 16 | TRBJ1-3
TGTGCCAGCGGGCGGGACAGCTCCTACAATGAGCAGTTCTTC | CASGRDSSYNEQFF | many | TRBV6-5 | . | 14 | TRBJ2-1
TGCAGCGTTGAGGGGGGCCAAGAGACCCAGTACTTC | CSVEGGQETQYF | . | TRBV29-1 | . | 12 | TRBJ2-5
TGTGCCAGCAGCTTATCACAGGAAAACACCGGGGAGCTGTTTTTT | CASSLSQENTGELFF | . | TRBV7-3 | . | 15 | TRBJ2-2
TGTGCCCGCCGGGACACGGGCACAGATACGCAGTATTTT | CARRDTGTDTQYF | . | TRBV2 | . | 13 | TRBJ2-3